The entry below gives a single TCR beta chain sequence along with its context. TCRdb's copy holds only in-frame clones and misses some; the assay was immunoSEQ multiplex PCR. The sample yields some 120,000 clones, about 95% seen once. These data come from a study of T cell changes during pregnancy in multiple sclerosis. Germline loops: CDR1 SEHNR, CDR2 FQNEAQ (reference sequence). This CDR3 has 17 amino acids. Trimming removed 5 bases from V and 0 bases from J, with 14 bases in between. Source: peripheral blood, taken after pregnancy. The gene calls are TRBV7-9 and TRBJ2-6; tentative D call: TRBD1 (6 bases). The clonotype was recovered from a female donor with multiple sclerosis, enrolled in a pregnancy study. As DNA, the CDR3 is TGTGCCAGCAGCACCGGACAGCTCAACTCTGGGGCCAACGTCCTGACTTTC. Encoded protein: CASSTGQLNSGANVLTF.